What follows are 8 T cell receptor beta chains derived from one specimen sequenced in a study of blood T cell repertoires in COVID-19. Libraries were prepared by immunoSEQ multiplex PCR; TCRdb keeps only in-frame clonotypes and omits some of them. The table lists 200,000 to 300,000 clones, around 85% of them singletons, with 5.5% to 8% in the top ten. The sample was peripheral blood. The receptor set was obtained from a man between 60 and 75 years old with acute or convalescent COVID-19.

The chain recombines TRBV4-3 with TRBJ2-3; D is possibly TRBD1 (5 bases). The V and J ends lost 2 bases and 1 base respectively, with 13 bases between them. CDR1 is LGHNA and CDR2 is YSLEER in the germline V gene. The CDR3 is 16 amino acids. The CDR3 protein is CASSQNWQGGTDTQYF. For the CDR3, the DNA is TGCGCCAGCAGCCAAAATTGGCAGGGCGGCACAGATACGCAGTATTTT.

This sequence joins TRBV3-1 (or the pseudogene TRBV3-2) and TRBJ1-5, with no clear D. This CDR3 is 14 amino acids long. Germline V gene lookup returns CDR1 LGHDT and CDR2 YNNKEL (reference sequence). V was clipped by 10 bases and J by 2 bases, with 15 bases between them. CDR3 DNA sequence: TGTGCCAACCAGGCGGAGGGAGGCAATCAGCCCCAGCATTTT. Its protein product is CANQAEGGNQPQHF.

The genes are TRBV6-1 and TRBJ1-3, with 7 positions matching TRBD1. This CDR3 has 15 residues. Trimming cost V 3 bases and J 7 bases; bases outside gene matches: 9. CDR1 is MNHNS and CDR2 is SASEGT in the germline V gene. This CDR3 reads CASSEGQPDINTIYF. The DNA of the CDR3 is TGTGCCAGCAGTGAGGGACAGCCGGATATTAACACCATATATTTT.

The chain combines TRBV4-1 with TRBJ2-7; 7 bases are a match to TRBD1. V shed 4 bases and J 1 base; nucleotides not matched to a gene: 22. Germline V CDR1 and CDR2: MGHRA, YSYEKL. The CDR3 loop spans 20 amino acids. The CDR3 protein is CASSPLPGQPISVGSYEQYF. Here the CDR3 DNA reads TGCGCCAGCAGCCCCTTGCCGGGACAGCCAATATCGGTTGGGTCCTACGAGCAGTACTTC.

This chain uses TRBV15 with TRBJ2-7, with 9 bases lining up with TRBD2. Germline loops: CDR1 LNHNV, CDR2 YYDKDF (reference sequence). The CDR3 runs to 15 residues. V lost 1 base, J lost 7 bases, and 8 bases stayed unmatched. The CDR3 DNA reads TGTGCCACCAGCAGAGTGCGAGCGGGAGGAGGTGAGCAGTACTTC. As protein: CATSRVRAGGGEQYF. Complete variable domain (other parts from reference TRBV15 and TRBJ2-7): DAMVIQNPRYQVTQFGKPVTLSCSQTLNHNVMYWYQQKSSQAPKLLFHYYDKDFNNEADTPDNFQSRRPNTSFCFLDIRSPGLGDTAMYLCATSRVRAGGGEQYFGPGTRLTVT.

The V call is TRBV9, the J call TRBJ2-7; 11 positions agree with TRBD2. The V and J ends lost 4 bases and 7 bases, in that order; junction bases with no gene match: 10. This CDR3 has 15 residues. Germline-derived CDR1 and CDR2 are SGDLS and YYNGEE. Here the CDR3 reads CASSRQLAGEWEQYF. The CDR3 DNA reads TGTGCCAGCAGCCGACAACTAGCGGGAGAGTGGGAGCAGTACTTC. The whole variable domain, remainder taken from reference TRBV9 and TRBJ2-7, is DSGVTQTPKHLITATGQRVTLRCSPRSGDLSVYWYQQSLDQGLQFLIQYYNGEERAKGNILERFSAQQFPDLHSELNLSSLELGDSALYFCASSRQLAGEWEQYFGPGTRLTVT.

This chain uses TRBV18 with TRBJ1-1; 9 positions agree with TRBD1. Looked up from germline, CDR1 is KGHSH and CDR2 is LQKENI. Losses at the gene ends were 3 bases for V and 3 bases for J; bases not matched to a gene: 5. CDR3 length equals 15 residues. CDR3 residues: CASSPRTGEYTEAFF. CDR3 nucleotide sequence: TGTGCCAGCTCACCGAGGACAGGGGAGTACACTGAAGCTTTCTTT.

The chain employs TRBV7-3 and TRBJ2-6; D is undetermined. Germline CDR1 reads SGHTA; CDR2 reads FQGTGA. V was cut by 2 bases and J by 0 bases, with 5 bases left in between. CDR3 length equals 15 residues. CDR3 protein: CASSLWHSGANVLTF. CDR3 DNA sequence: TGTGCCAGCAGCTTATGGCACTCTGGGGCCAACGTCCTGACTTTC.